This TCR beta chain was found in a study of T cell responses to AZD1222 COVID-19 vaccine. Study-level results: Most donors were white British and more were female, and clonal diversity was possibly underestimated.

V was pared by 4 bases and J by 2 bases, with 6 bases between. CDR3 size: 13 residues. The germline V gene has CDR1 MNHEY and CDR2 SMNVEV (reference sequence). Repertoires were generated with immunoSEQ multiplex PCR, while TCRdb's copy carries only in-frame clones and drops some. This sample has about 190,000 clones, with around nine tenths found just once. Worth noting for this clone: The antigen is unknown.

The chain joins TRBV27 to TRBJ1-3; D gene unclear. The sequence was collected from an adult who received the MenACWY meningococcal vaccine as a control. Sequenced material: peripheral blood, taken 28 days after the second dose of the MenACWY control vaccine. CDR3 nucleotides: TGTGCCAGCAGTTCTGGGGCTGGAAACACCATATATTTT. It specifies CASSSGAGNTIYF.